Sequencing of this T cell receptor (beta chain) was carried out in a study of CD8+ T cells in alopecia areata. The authors extracted RNA and reverse transcribed it into cDNA as the sequencing template. Sequenced by immunoSEQ multiplex PCR; TCRdb stores in-frame clones only, minus some. The top ten hold approximately 4.9% of the sample, which has over 150,000 clones, roughly three fifths seen once. The V gene's germline CDR1 is MGHRA and CDR2 YSYEKL. Trimming cost V 2 bases and J 5 bases; bases outside gene matches: 5. The CDR3 spans 15 residues. This clone was seen a handful of times. The chain recombines TRBV4-1 with TRBJ2-2, with 7 bases fitting TRBD1. The TCR originated in a human donor in good health. The specimen was CD8+ T cells sorted from blood. DNA of the CDR3: TGCGCCAGCAGCCAAAGGACAGGAGAGACCGGGGAGCTGTTTTTT. Translated: CASSQRTGETGELFF.